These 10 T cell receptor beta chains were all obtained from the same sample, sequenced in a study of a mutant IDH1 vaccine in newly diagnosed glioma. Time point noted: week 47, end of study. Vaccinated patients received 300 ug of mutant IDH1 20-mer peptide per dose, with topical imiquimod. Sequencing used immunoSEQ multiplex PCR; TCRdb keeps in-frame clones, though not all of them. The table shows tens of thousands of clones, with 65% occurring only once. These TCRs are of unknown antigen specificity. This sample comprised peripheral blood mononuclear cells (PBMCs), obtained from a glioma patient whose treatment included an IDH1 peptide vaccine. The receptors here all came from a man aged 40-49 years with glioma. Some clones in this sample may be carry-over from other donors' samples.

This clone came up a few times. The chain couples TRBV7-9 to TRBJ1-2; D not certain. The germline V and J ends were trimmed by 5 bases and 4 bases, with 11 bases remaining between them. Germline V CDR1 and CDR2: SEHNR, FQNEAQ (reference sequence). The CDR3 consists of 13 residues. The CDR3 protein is CASSVRGGYGYTF. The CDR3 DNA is TGTGCCAGCAGCGTACGGGGTGGCTATGGCTACACCTTC.

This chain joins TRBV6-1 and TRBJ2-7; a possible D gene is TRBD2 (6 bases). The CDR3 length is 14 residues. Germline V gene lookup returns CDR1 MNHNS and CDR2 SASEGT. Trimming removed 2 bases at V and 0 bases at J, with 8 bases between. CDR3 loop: CASSEWRGSYEQYF. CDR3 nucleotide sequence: TGTGCCAGCAGTGAATGGAGGGGCTCCTACGAGCAGTACTTC.

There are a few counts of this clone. CDR3 bases: TGCAGCGTTGGGGGGATAAACATTCAGTACTTC. This encodes CSVGGINIQYF. The V gene is TRBV29-1, the J gene TRBJ2-4, with D perhaps being TRBD1 or TRBD2 (5 bases each). V was trimmed by 4 bases and J by 6 bases, leaving 7 bases between them. The CDR3 is 11 residues long. Looked up from germline, CDR1 is SQVTM and CDR2 is ANQGSEA.

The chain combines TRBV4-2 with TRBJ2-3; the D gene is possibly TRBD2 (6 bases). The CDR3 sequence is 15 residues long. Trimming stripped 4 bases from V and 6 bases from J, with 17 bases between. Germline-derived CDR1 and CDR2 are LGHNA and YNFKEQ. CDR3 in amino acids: CASSPEVVAADTQYF. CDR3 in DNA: TGTGCCAGCAGCCCGGAGGTAGTAGCGGCGGATACGCAGTATTTT.

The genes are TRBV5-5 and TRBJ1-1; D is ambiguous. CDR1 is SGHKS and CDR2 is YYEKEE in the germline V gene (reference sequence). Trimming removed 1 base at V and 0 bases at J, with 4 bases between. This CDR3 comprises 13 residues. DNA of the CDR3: TGTGCCAGCAGCTTGTTGGTGAACACTGAAGCTTTCTTT. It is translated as CASSLLVNTEAFF.

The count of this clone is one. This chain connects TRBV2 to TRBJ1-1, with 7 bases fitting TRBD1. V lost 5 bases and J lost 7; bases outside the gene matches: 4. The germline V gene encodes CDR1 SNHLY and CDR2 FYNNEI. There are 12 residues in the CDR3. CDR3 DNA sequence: TGTGCCAGCAGTCCCAGACAGGGTGAAGCTTTCTTT. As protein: CASSPRQGEAFF.

The CDR3 nucleotides read TGTGCCAGTAGTCCGCGTTACGGGGAGACCCAGTACTTC. It encodes CASSPRYGETQYF. The rearrangement joins TRBV19 to TRBJ2-5; D remains ambiguous. The CDR3 has 13 amino acids. CDR1 LNHDA and CDR2 SQIVND come from the germline V gene (reference sequence). Trimming pared 5 bases from V and 5 bases from J, leaving 12 bases between.

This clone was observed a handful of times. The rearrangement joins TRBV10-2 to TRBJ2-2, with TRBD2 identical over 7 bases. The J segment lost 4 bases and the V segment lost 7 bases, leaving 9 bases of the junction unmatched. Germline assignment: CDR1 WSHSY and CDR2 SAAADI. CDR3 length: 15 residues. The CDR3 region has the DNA TGCGCCAGCAACAGCGGGGCTGGGGGCACCGGGGAGCTGTTTTTT. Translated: CASNSGAGGTGELFF.

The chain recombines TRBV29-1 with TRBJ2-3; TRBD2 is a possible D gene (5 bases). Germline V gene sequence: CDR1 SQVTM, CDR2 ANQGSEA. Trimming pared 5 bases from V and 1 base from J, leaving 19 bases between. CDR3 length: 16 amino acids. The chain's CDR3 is CSVPLSGGSGTDTQYF. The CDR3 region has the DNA TGCAGCGTTCCCCTAAGTGGCGGGTCAGGCACAGATACGCAGTATTTT.

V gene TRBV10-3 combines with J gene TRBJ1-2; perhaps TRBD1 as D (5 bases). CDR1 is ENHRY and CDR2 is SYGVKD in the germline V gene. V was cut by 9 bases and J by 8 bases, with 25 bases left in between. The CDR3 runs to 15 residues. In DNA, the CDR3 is TGTGCCATTCAAGACCAGGCAGGGAGGGGTGAAGGCTACACCTTC. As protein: CAIQDQAGRGEGYTF.